The 25 T cell receptor beta chains given below trace back to one sample, sequenced in a study of cytotoxic CD8 clonotypes in ibrutinib-treated CLL. Libraries were prepared by immunoSEQ multiplex PCR; TCRdb keeps only in-frame clonotypes and omits some of them. The sample contains roughly 330,000 clones, roughly 71% of which appear only once. The specimen comprised PBMCs, sampled after 36 months of ibrutinib treatment. Source of these receptors: a human donor with chronic lymphocytic leukemia.

The V call is TRBV11-2, the J call TRBJ1-2; 9 bases are a match to TRBD1. The J segment lost 4 bases and the V segment lost 6 bases, leaving 6 bases of the junction unmatched. The CDR3 consists of 14 residues. Germline V gene lookup returns CDR1 SGHAT and CDR2 FQNNGV. The CDR3, as DNA: TGTGCCAGCAGGCGGACAGGGGAGGTCTATGGCTACACCTTC. This gives the protein CASRRTGEVYGYTF.

The chain uses TRBV6-1 and TRBJ2-1; D is unresolved. Germline V lookup: CDR1 MNHNS, CDR2 SASEGT. V shed 7 bases and J shed 5 bases, with 12 bases lying between them. The CDR3 contains 13 residues. The CDR3: CASTFRVNNEQFF. The CDR3 nucleotides read TGTGCCAGCACGTTCAGAGTAAACAATGAGCAGTTCTTC.

The rearrangement joins TRBV28 to TRBJ2-7, with no clear D. Germline assignment: CDR1 MDHEN and CDR2 SYDVKM. CDR3 length equals 13 residues. Trimming removed 5 bases from V and 3 bases from J, with 11 bases in between. The CDR3 here is CASSLDWNYEQYF. The CDR3 bases are TGTGCCAGCAGTCTCGACTGGAACTACGAGCAGTACTTC.

J is TRBJ2-2 and V is TRBV6-4; TRBD2 is a possible D gene (5 bases). Germline V gives CDR1 MRHNA, CDR2 SNTAGT. V was clipped by 0 bases and J by 4 bases, with 9 bases between them. The CDR3 is 15 residues long. The CDR3 region has the DNA TGTGCCAGCAGTGACTCGAGGGCGGGCACCGGGGAGCTGTTTTTT. It is translated as CASSDSRAGTGELFF.

This clone was seen just once. This chain connects TRBV28 to TRBJ2-1; D is undetermined. Trimming removed 3 bases from V and 5 bases from J, with 11 bases in between. Germline lookup yields CDR1 MDHEN and CDR2 SYDVKM. The CDR3 has 14 amino acids. CDR3 loop: CASSFLEIDNEQFF. CDR3 sequence (DNA): TGTGCCAGCAGTTTTCTGGAGATCGACAATGAGCAGTTCTTC.

This chain connects TRBV27 to TRBJ2-1; TRBD2 matches at 7 bases. The CDR3 contains 15 residues. Germline CDR1 is MNHEY and CDR2 is SMNVEV (reference sequence). Unmatched junction bases numbered 9, after V lost 5 bases and J lost 5 bases. CDR3 loop: CASSDGGSINNEQFF. The CDR3 DNA reads TGTGCCAGCAGTGACGGCGGGAGTATCAACAATGAGCAGTTCTTC.

This sequence joins TRBV9 and TRBJ2-6, with 13 bases fitting TRBD2. Per the germline V gene, CDR1 is SGDLS and CDR2 is YYNGEE. This CDR3 has 18 residues. J lost 3 bases, V lost 3 bases, and 6 bases had no gene match. For the CDR3, the DNA is TGTGCCAGCAGCGCGGGACTAGCGGGACCCCTTGGGGCCAACGTCCTGACTTTC. This codes for CASSAGLAGPLGANVLTF.

CDR3 nucleotide sequence: TGTGCCAGCAGCTTCTTTAGCGGCTACGAGCAGTACTTC. It is translated as CASSFFSGYEQYF. The V gene is TRBV7-2, the J gene TRBJ2-7; D perhaps matches TRBD2 (6 bases). The V end was cut by 3 bases, the J end by 3 bases, with 9 bases between. The CDR3 has 13 amino acids. Per the germline V gene, CDR1 is SGHTA and CDR2 is FQGNSA.

The J gene is TRBJ2-7, the V gene TRBV29-1; no definite D call. Trimming shortened V by 0 bases and J by 0 bases, and 12 bases separated the two germline ends. The CDR3 loop spans 15 amino acids. Germline-derived CDR1 and CDR2 are SQVTM and ANQGSEA. The DNA of the CDR3 is TGCAGCGTTGAAGACCCCTCTTTCGGCTCCTACGAGCAGTACTTC. Its translation: CSVEDPSFGSYEQYF.

This clone was counted a few times. V usage is TRBV6-6 and J usage is TRBJ2-7; D might be TRBD2 (5 bases). Per germline, CDR1 MNHNY and CDR2 SVGAGI (reference sequence). With 3 bases removed from V and 4 bases from J, the gap between germline ends came to 10 bases. This CDR3 is 13 amino acids long. CDR3 nucleotide sequence: TGTGCCAGCAGTTATATTAGCGTTTACGAGCAGTACTTC. As protein: CASSYISVYEQYF.

About this clone itself: The same CDR3 is also encoded by other DNA sequences in this sample. The rearrangement links TRBV27 to TRBJ2-7, with TRBD1 matching 11 bases. Trimming cost V 3 bases and J 2 bases; bases outside gene matches: 0. The germline gives CDR1 MNHEY, CDR2 SMNVEV (reference sequence). The CDR3 extends over 14 amino acids. In DNA, the CDR3 is TGTGCCAGCAGTTTGGGACAGGGGGCCTACGAGCAGTACTTC. Encoded protein: CASSLGQGAYEQYF.

This chain joins TRBV2 and TRBJ2-7; 10 bases are a match to TRBD1. The CDR3 covers 15 residues. The trim removed 4 bases at V and 6 bases at J, leaving 9 bases unmatched. Per germline, CDR1 SNHLY and CDR2 FYNNEI. The CDR3 loop reads CASSARDRGLFEQYF. CDR3 nucleotide sequence: TGTGCCAGCAGTGCCCGGGACAGGGGCTTGTTCGAGCAGTACTTC.

The CDR3 loop reads CASSVAQGPLGGYTF. CDR3 in DNA: TGTGCCAGCAGCGTAGCGCAGGGCCCCCTGGGTGGCTACACCTTC. This chain links TRBV9 with TRBJ1-2; a weak D match, TRBD1 (5 bases). V lost 0 bases to trimming and J lost 7 bases, with 16 bases between them. The CDR3 is made up of 15 amino acids. Germline-derived CDR1 and CDR2 are SGDLS and YYNGEE.

The rearrangement uses TRBV9 and TRBJ1-2; D gene unclear. Germline loops: CDR1 SGDLS, CDR2 YYNGEE. Trimming took 4 bases from V and 2 from J, leaving 3 bases between them. The CDR3 covers 11 residues. The CDR3, as DNA: TGTGCCAGCAGCAAGAACTATGGCTACACCTTC. Encoded protein: CASSKNYGYTF.

The rearrangement joins TRBV29-1 to TRBJ2-5; the D gene is possibly TRBD1 (5 bases). CDR1 SQVTM and CDR2 ANQGSEA come from the germline V gene. The V end was cut by 5 bases, the J end by 2 bases, with 9 bases between. The CDR3 loop spans 12 amino acids. Written as DNA, the CDR3 is TGCAGCGTTCGGTGGACACAAGAGACCCAGTACTTC. As protein: CSVRWTQETQYF.

V is TRBV5-6 and J is TRBJ2-5; no clear D. The V gene's germline CDR1 is SGHDT and CDR2 YYEEEE. The CDR3 is 12 residues long. Trimming cost V 0 bases and J 4 bases, with 4 bases left between them. DNA for the CDR3: TGTGCCAGCAGCTTGGCCGGAGAGACCCAGTACTTC. This gives the protein CASSLAGETQYF.

The J gene is TRBJ2-7, the V gene TRBV11-2; no firm D call. Trimming took 0 bases from V and 6 from J, leaving 6 bases between them. Looked up from germline, CDR1 is SGHAT and CDR2 is FQNNGV. The CDR3 sequence is 12 residues long. CDR3 sequence reads: CASSLDRSEQYF. In DNA, the CDR3 is TGTGCCAGCAGCTTAGATAGAAGCGAGCAGTACTTC.

The chain combines TRBV6-5 with TRBJ1-2, with unresolved D. V lost 2 bases, J lost 10 bases, and 17 bases lay in between. CDR1 and CDR2 from the germline V gene are MNHEY and SVGAGI. The CDR3 is 14 amino acids. The CDR3 loop is CASSYALAGVDYTF. The CDR3 DNA follows: TGTGCCAGCAGTTACGCCCTCGCCGGGGTCGACTACACCTTC.

J is TRBJ2-2 and V is TRBV5-6, with a weak D call TRBD2 (5 bases). V was pared by 2 bases and J by 4 bases, with 15 bases between. The CDR3 spans 16 residues. The germline gives CDR1 SGHDT, CDR2 YYEEEE. Written as DNA, the CDR3 is TGTGCCAGCAGCTTTGTGTGGGAGTTGGGCACCGGGGAGCTGTTTTTT. Amino acid sequence: CASSFVWELGTGELFF.

The J gene is TRBJ1-4, the V gene TRBV5-1; 8 bases are a match to TRBD1. The CDR3 is made up of 16 amino acids. J was trimmed by 8 bases and V by 7 bases; bases with no gene match: 16. From germline, CDR1 is SGHRS and CDR2 YFSETQ. CDR3 sequence reads: CASARQGQTLGEKLFF. CDR3 coding DNA: TGCGCCAGCGCCAGACAGGGGCAAACCCTGGGGGAAAAACTGTTTTTT.

This clone turned up a few times. The chain joins TRBV11-2 to TRBJ2-7, with 9 nucleotides matching TRBD2. This CDR3 spans 14 amino acids. V shed 8 bases, J shed 3 bases, and the junction held 8 bases outside the gene matches. The germline CDR1 and CDR2 sequences are SGHAT and FQNNGV. This CDR3 is CASSLGLADYEQYF. The DNA of the CDR3 is TGTGCCAGCTCCCTGGGACTAGCCGACTACGAGCAGTACTTC. The full variable domain, its missing parts supplied by reference TRBV11-2 and TRBJ2-7, is EAGVAQSPRYKIIEKRQSVAFWCNPISGHATLYWYQQILGQGPKLLIQFQNNGVVDDSQLPKDRFSAERLKGVDSTLKIQPAKLEDSAVYLCASSLGLADYEQYFGPGTRLTVT.

For the CDR3, the DNA is TGTGCCAGTAGTTACGCCCTCAGACCTCCGCGGGGCTATGGCTACACCTTC. Translating it yields CASSYALRPPRGYGYTF. This rearrangement joins TRBV19 to TRBJ1-2; D is uncertain. This CDR3 is 17 amino acids long. With 5 bases removed from V and 4 bases from J, the gap between germline ends came to 23 bases. CDR1 is LNHDA, CDR2 SQIVND, per germline (reference sequence).

This sequence joins TRBV27 and TRBJ2-7; 9 nucleotides line up with TRBD2. J was trimmed by 6 bases and V by 4 bases; bases with no gene match: 4. Germline V CDR1 and CDR2: MNHEY, SMNVEV (reference sequence). This CDR3 comprises 13 residues. CDR3 loop: CASSSVAGVEQYF. CDR3 bases: TGTGCCAGCAGTTCCGTAGCGGGAGTCGAGCAGTACTTC.

V usage is TRBV6-6 and J usage is TRBJ1-2; TRBD1 matches at 8 bases. The CDR3 spans 12 residues. CDR1 is MNHNY and CDR2 is SVGAGI in the germline V gene (reference sequence). The junction had 9 bases not matched to a gene; V was cut back by 10 bases and J by 8 bases. In DNA, the CDR3 is TGTGCCAACACGGGACAGGTGGGCGGCTACACCTTC. This encodes CANTGQVGGYTF.

The gene calls are TRBV19 and TRBJ2-5; 9 nucleotides align to TRBD1. Germline loops: CDR1 LNHDA, CDR2 SQIVND (reference sequence). The length of the CDR3 is 14 residues. J lost 3 bases, V lost 4 bases, and 3 bases had no gene match. CDR3 residues: CASSTRTGEETQYF. In nucleotides, the CDR3 is TGTGCCAGTAGTACACGGACAGGGGAAGAGACCCAGTACTTC. Full variable domain (missing parts from reference TRBV19 and TRBJ2-5): DGGITQSPKYLFRKEGQNVTLSCEQNLNHDAMYWYRQDPGQGLRLIYYSQIVNDFQKGDIAEGYSVSREKKESFPLTVTSAQKNPTAFYLCASSTRTGEETQYFGPGTRLLVL.